Listed here are 2 T cell receptor beta chains from one sample, sequenced in a study of CD8+ T cells in alopecia areata listed by TCRdb under 2018. Receptor amplification or capture employed the immunoSEQ multiplex PCR assay. For TCR sequencing, RNA was extracted from every sample and reverse transcribed into cDNA to serve as template. As stored in TCRdb, this immuneACCESS dataset retains in-frame rearrangements with V and J assigned. A fraction of the clones does not appear; measured against another copy, unresolved V genes explain less than half of the discrepancy, and the remainder lacks a known reason. For this sample there are around 200,000 clones; roughly three fifths appear just once. Approximately 0.7% of the sample is held by the ten biggest clonotypes. This sample's time point label indicates: four to five weeks on oral tofacitinib. This specimen's treatment or condition label, interpreted: oral pan-JAK inhibitor, 5-10 mg twice daily.

Sequencing used CD4+ T cells sorted from blood, obtained at week 4, from a patient treated with tofacitinib. These receptors came from a human donor with alopecia areata.

This rearrangement joins TRBV15 to TRBJ2-3; 8 bases are shared with TRBD2. Germline CDR1 is LNHNV and CDR2 is YYDKDF (reference sequence). CDR3 length equals 16 residues. J lost 0 bases, V lost 4 bases, and 6 bases had no gene match. CDR3 in amino acids: CATSNLLAASTDTQYF. The CDR3 region has the DNA TGTGCCACCAGCAACCTACTAGCGGCTAGCACAGATACGCAGTATTTT.

The chain is built from TRBV29-1 and TRBJ1-1; unclear D gene. Per the germline V gene, CDR1 is SQVTM and CDR2 is ANQGSEA. The CDR3 is 13 residues long. V dropped 4 bases and J dropped 0 bases, with 9 bases sitting between them. The CDR3 here is CSVGPTLNTEAFF. In DNA, the CDR3 is TGCAGCGTTGGGCCGACGCTGAACACTGAAGCTTTCTTT.